The T cell receptor beta chain under discussion was sequenced for a study of a mutant IDH1 vaccine in newly diagnosed glioma. The repertoire was sequenced with immunoSEQ multiplex PCR; TCRdb's copy has only in-frame clones and lacks some. This repertoire shows about 64,000 clones, about 85% found once; its top ten account for 3.5% to 4.5%. Specified time point: week 23, last vaccination. The vaccine gave 300 ug of a 20-mer mutant IDH1 peptide subcutaneously per dose. The CDR3 has 16 residues. Germline CDR1 and CDR2: MNHEY and SVGAGI. V lost 0 bases, J lost 10 bases, and 10 bases stayed unmatched. On this clone itself: Antigen unknown.

Sequenced here: PBMCs, sampled from a glioma patient whose treatment included an IDH1 peptide vaccine. The origin of this receptor is a man younger than 45 with glioma. The chain recombines TRBV6-5 with TRBJ1-4, with 8 bases aligning to TRBD1. The CDR3 spells CASSYSTQGALGKLFF. Here the CDR3 DNA reads TGTGCCAGCAGTTACTCGACTCAGGGGGCGTTGGGAAAACTGTTTTTT.